The 21 T cell receptor beta chains listed next were all sequenced from one sample in a study of blood T cell repertoires in COVID-19. Only in-frame clones appear in the TCRdb table, and some are missing; sequencing was by immunoSEQ multiplex PCR. The top ten hold 2.3% of the sample, which has 130,000 to 150,000 clones, about nine tenths seen once. Sequencing was performed on peripheral blood. These receptors all stem from a human donor in a cohort sampled during active COVID-19.

V and J are TRBV20-1 and TRBJ2-2; 8 bases are a match to TRBD1. V gave up 3 bases and J gave up 7 bases; unmatched junction bases: 10. This CDR3 has 15 residues. CDR1 is DFQATT and CDR2 is SNEGSKA in the germline V gene (reference sequence). The CDR3 protein is CSASGGRGRGGELFF. The DNA of the CDR3 is TGCAGTGCTAGTGGGGGCAGGGGGCGCGGCGGGGAGCTGTTTTTT.

V and J are TRBV28 and TRBJ1-1, with 7 bases matching TRBD1. The CDR3 length is 15 residues. Trimming took 5 bases from V and 3 from J; bases not matched to a gene: 9. Germline V gene lookup returns CDR1 MDHEN and CDR2 SYDVKM. Here the CDR3 reads CASSPGTARDTEAFF. The CDR3 bases are TGTGCCAGCAGTCCAGGGACAGCTCGGGACACTGAAGCTTTCTTT.

V gene TRBV7-2 combines with J gene TRBJ1-3; D unresolved. Germline values: CDR1 SGHTA, CDR2 FQGNSA. The CDR3 consists of 16 residues. V dropped 1 base and J dropped 0 bases, with 10 bases sitting between them. The CDR3 region has the DNA TGTGCCAGCAGCTTAGAACCGGGTTACTCTGGAAACACCATATATTTT. Its protein is CASSLEPGYSGNTIYF.

This chain uses TRBV7-9 with TRBJ2-1; TRBD2 matches at 7 bases. CDR3 length equals 18 residues. V was clipped by 3 bases and J by 6 bases; unmatched bases: 17. Per germline, CDR1 SEHNR and CDR2 FQNEAQ (reference sequence). The CDR3 here is CASSFWGGSRGEPNEQFF. CDR3 in DNA: TGTGCCAGCAGCTTCTGGGGGGGTTCGCGGGGCGAGCCCAATGAGCAGTTCTTC.

The chain carries TRBV18 and TRBJ2-3, with D possibly TRBD1 on 6 matching bases. There are 16 residues in the CDR3. V gave up 4 bases and J gave up 1 base, with 15 bases separating them. The germline gives CDR1 KGHSH, CDR2 LQKENI. Here the CDR3 reads CASSLFQGTRTDTQYF. For the CDR3, the DNA is TGTGCCAGCTCACTTTTTCAGGGGACACGCACAGATACGCAGTATTTT.

The chain couples TRBV28 to TRBJ2-7; weak D call: TRBD2 (6 bases). This CDR3 is built from 15 residues. Germline assignment: CDR1 MDHEN and CDR2 SYDVKM. Trimming took 4 bases from V and 6 from J, leaving 19 bases between them. The chain's CDR3 is CASSYPTGRGLEQYF. In nucleotides, the CDR3 is TGTGCCAGCAGTTACCCGACCGGGAGAGGTCTCGAGCAGTACTTC.

This rearrangement joins TRBV6-2 or TRBV6-3 to TRBJ2-7, with 14 nucleotides matching TRBD2. Unmatched junction bases numbered 6, after V lost 5 bases and J lost 6 bases. This CDR3 comprises 15 residues. Germline V CDR1 and CDR2: MNHEY, SVGEGT. The CDR3 region has the DNA TGTGCCAGCAGTCAGACTAGCGGGAGGGCTGGCGAGCAGTACTTC. Translation: CASSQTSGRAGEQYF.

V usage is TRBV9 and J usage is TRBJ1-4; TRBD1 aligns across 10 bases. Germline loops: CDR1 SGDLS, CDR2 YYNGEE. CDR3 size: 16 residues. The junction had 10 bases not matched to a gene; V was cut back by 4 bases and J by 7 bases. The CDR3: CASSFTSGTGVEKLFF. The CDR3 DNA sequence: TGTGCCAGCAGCTTCACCTCCGGGACAGGGGTTGAAAAACTGTTTTTT.

The chain employs TRBV7-2 and TRBJ1-1; the match to TRBD1 covers 7 bases. The V and J ends lost 4 bases and 1 base, in that order; junction bases with no gene match: 3. Looked up from germline, CDR1 is SGHTA and CDR2 is FQGNSA. This CDR3 is 14 amino acids long. The CDR3 nucleotides read TGTGCCAGCAGCTCCGACAGGGCGAACACTGAAGCTTTCTTT. Its protein product is CASSSDRANTEAFF. Full variable domain (rest looked up from reference TRBV7-2 and TRBJ1-1): GAGVSQSPSNKVTEKGKDVELRCDPISGHTALYWYRQSLGQGLEFLIYFQGNSAPDKSGLPSDRFSAERTGGSVSTLTIQRTQQEDSAVYLCASSSDRANTEAFFGQGTRLTVV.

In the case of this clone: The CDR3 end shows no conserved phenylalanine or tryptophan, and so a read error is likely. The DNA is omitted, as the CDR3 cannot be located on it reliably, and the CDR3 follows TCRdb's listing. V usage is TRBV10-1 and J usage is TRBJ1-4; TRBD1 reflects the table's D call only, with no check against the DNA. The CDR3 totals 10 residues, both ends included. Germline lookup yields CDR1 WNHNN and CDR2 SYGVQD (reference sequence). CDR3 in amino acids: CASVYRAVKT.

This clone was picked up one time. The gene calls are TRBV18 and TRBJ1-1; TRBD1 is a possible D gene (6 bases). Per the germline V gene, CDR1 is KGHSH and CDR2 is LQKENI. V was cut by 1 base and J by 5 bases, with 11 bases left in between. This CDR3 has 14 residues. The CDR3 is CASSPRAGATEAFF. Written as DNA, the CDR3 is TGTGCCAGCTCACCACGGGCAGGGGCGACTGAAGCTTTCTTT.

This clone was found a few times. The chain recombines TRBV19 with TRBJ1-5, with TRBD1 as a possible D gene (5 bases). CDR3 length: 14 residues. The V end was cut by 4 bases, the J end by 1 base, with 8 bases between. CDR1 is LNHDA, CDR2 SQIVND, per germline (reference sequence). CDR3 nucleotide sequence: TGTGCCAGTAGTACGACAGCGAGCAATCAGCCCCAGCATTTT. It yields the protein CASSTTASNQPQHF.

The chain carries TRBV18 and TRBJ2-7; tentative D call: TRBD1 (6 bases). Germline loops: CDR1 KGHSH, CDR2 LQKENI. The CDR3 consists of 15 residues. Trimming left V 2 bases short and J 2 bases short, with 13 bases between. The CDR3 spells CASSPMDSPTYEQYF. The DNA for the CDR3 is TGTGCCAGCTCACCAATGGACAGTCCTACCTACGAGCAGTACTTC.

In DNA, the CDR3 is TGTGCCAGCTCACCGGGGAGGGGCCTGAACACTGAAGCTTTCTTT. It translates to CASSPGRGLNTEAFF. The J gene is TRBJ1-1, the V gene TRBV18; a possible D gene is TRBD1 (5 bases). This CDR3 is 15 amino acids long. The V gene lost 3 bases and the J gene lost 0 bases, with 11 bases spanning the gap. The germline V gene has CDR1 KGHSH and CDR2 LQKENI. Based on the CDR3 plus reference TRBV18 and TRBJ1-1, the full variable domain is NAGVMQNPRHLVRRRGQEARLRCSPMKGHSHVYWYRQLPEEGLKFMVYLQKENIIDESGMPKERFSAEFPKEGPSILRIQQVVRGDSAAYFCASSPGRGLNTEAFFGQGTRLTVV.

The chain couples TRBV6-1 to TRBJ1-4, with 7 bases fitting TRBD1. The CDR3 has 14 residues. The V segment lost 1 base and the J segment 7 bases; nucleotides outside the gene matches: 3. Looked up from germline, CDR1 is MNHNS and CDR2 is SASEGT. The CDR3 DNA follows: TGTGCCAGCAGTGAAGGACAGGGTTTTGAAAAACTGTTTTTT. Its protein product is CASSEGQGFEKLFF.

The rearrangement joins TRBV30 to TRBJ1-2, with D possibly matching TRBD1 (6 bases). V shed 2 bases and J shed 8 bases, with 18 bases lying between them. The CDR3 runs 14 residues. Germline values: CDR1 GTSNPN, CDR2 SVGIG (reference sequence). CDR3 bases: TGTGCCTGGAGTCCGCCCAACAGGGTGAGAGGCTACACCTTC. This gives the protein CAWSPPNRVRGYTF.

The chain joins TRBV18 to TRBJ1-1, with D tentatively TRBD1 (6 bases). Deletions cut 6 bases from V and 1 base from J, with 9 bases between. CDR3 length: 13 residues. Per the germline V gene, CDR1 is KGHSH and CDR2 is LQKENI. CDR3 sequence: CASSGTPNTEAFF. The CDR3 coding sequence is TGTGCCAGCTCCGGGACACCGAACACTGAAGCTTTCTTT.

This clone was found once. CDR3 in DNA: TGCAGCGCTTCAAACAGGCTGAACACTGAAGCTTTCTTT. Protein: CSASNRLNTEAFF. The rearrangement joins TRBV29-1 to TRBJ1-1; possible D gene TRBD1, 5 bases. Per the germline V gene, CDR1 is SQVTM and CDR2 is ANQGSEA. The germline V and J ends were trimmed by 7 bases and 0 bases, with 12 bases remaining between them. This CDR3 region has 13 residues.

The rearrangement links TRBV19 to TRBJ1-5; the match to TRBD1 covers 10 bases. Germline V gene sequence: CDR1 LNHDA, CDR2 SQIVND (reference sequence). Trimming took 5 bases from V and 2 from J; bases not matched to a gene: 9. The CDR3 totals 17 residues. Written as DNA, the CDR3 is TGTGCCAGTAGTGTCTCCGGGACAGGGGCCGGCAATCAGCCCCAGCATTTT. Translation gives CASSVSGTGAGNQPQHF. Complete variable domain (other parts from reference TRBV19 and TRBJ1-5): DGGITQSPKYLFRKEGQNVTLSCEQNLNHDAMYWYRQDPGQGLRLIYYSQIVNDFQKGDIAEGYSVSREKKESFPLTVTSAQKNPTAFYLCASSVSGTGAGNQPQHFGDGTRLSIL.

The rearrangement joins TRBV6-4 to TRBJ1-5; TRBD1 matches at 8 bases. Germline lookup yields CDR1 MRHNA and CDR2 SNTAGT. The CDR3 has 14 amino acids. Trimming cost V 10 bases and J 4 bases; bases outside gene matches: 9. CDR3 sequence: CATRRTGPNQPQHF. CDR3 sequence (DNA): TGTGCCACCCGGCGGACAGGGCCAAATCAGCCCCAGCATTTT.

The chain recombines TRBV3-1 (or the pseudogene TRBV3-2) with TRBJ1-1; D call uncertain. CDR3 length: 13 amino acids. V was trimmed by 1 base and J by 11 bases, leaving 14 bases between them. Germline values: CDR1 LGHDT, CDR2 YNNKEL (reference sequence). CDR3 sequence: CASSQGVSGEAFF. DNA for the CDR3: TGTGCCAGCAGCCAAGGGGTTTCAGGTGAGGCTTTCTTT.